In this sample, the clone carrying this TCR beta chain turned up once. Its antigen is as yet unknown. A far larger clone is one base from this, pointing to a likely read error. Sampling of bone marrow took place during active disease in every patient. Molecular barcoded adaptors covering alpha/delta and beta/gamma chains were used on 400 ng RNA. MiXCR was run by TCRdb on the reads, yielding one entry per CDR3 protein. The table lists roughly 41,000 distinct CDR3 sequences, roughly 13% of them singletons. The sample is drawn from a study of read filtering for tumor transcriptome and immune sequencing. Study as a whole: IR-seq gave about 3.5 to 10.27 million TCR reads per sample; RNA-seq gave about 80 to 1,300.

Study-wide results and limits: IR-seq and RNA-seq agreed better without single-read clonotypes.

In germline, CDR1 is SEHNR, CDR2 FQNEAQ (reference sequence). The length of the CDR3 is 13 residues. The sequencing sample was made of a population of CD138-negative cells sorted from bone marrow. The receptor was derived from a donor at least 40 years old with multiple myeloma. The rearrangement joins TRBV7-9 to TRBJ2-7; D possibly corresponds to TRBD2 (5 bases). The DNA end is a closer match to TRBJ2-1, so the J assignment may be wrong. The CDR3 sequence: CASSLQEDGEQFF. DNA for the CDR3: TGTGCCAGCAGCTTACAGGAGGACGGTGAGCAGTTCTTC.